This TCR beta chain was sequenced during a study of tumour-infiltrating T cells in Burkitt lymphoma. Study context: Overall and progression-free survival were predicted by productive clonality.

V shed 4 bases and J 4 bases; nucleotides not matched to a gene: 6. Germline CDR1 and CDR2: KGHSH and LQKENI. The CDR3 contains 15 residues. Some clones are missing from TCRdb's copy, which holds only in-frame ones; the method was immunoSEQ multiplex PCR. The sample has approximately 15,000 clones; 80% are singletons. The chain recombines TRBV18 with TRBJ2-1; 8 nucleotides line up with TRBD2. The clonotype comes from a human donor with diffuse large B-cell lymphoma. Sequencing input: tumor tissue. CDR3: CASSRSGRDYNEQFF. CDR3 nucleotide sequence: TGTGCCAGCTCACGCAGCGGGAGAGATTACAATGAGCAGTTCTTC.